This T cell receptor beta chain was profiled in a study of T-cell reconstitution after alpha-beta-depleted transplantation in children. Overall study findings and caveats: Several hundred expanded graft clones reportedly were the source of alpha-beta T cells about two months after transplant. Surviving recipient cells, namely T cells and thymic progenitors, were the source of high day-60 TCRbeta diversity in some patients. Among T cells one year after transplant, newly produced cells accounted for most counts and diversity.

Unique molecular identifiers were built into the TCRbeta library. MiXCR was run by TCRdb on the PCR reads, yielding one entry per CDR3 protein. In the table there are approximately 31,000 distinct CDR3 sequences, around 6.6% of which are singletons. Per germline, CDR1 SGHTA and CDR2 FQGNSA. The length of the CDR3 is 16 residues. V was clipped by 1 base and J by 5 bases; unmatched bases: 9. This clonotype was found many times. Its antigen remains unidentified. The chain has TRBV7-2 and TRBJ1-2; 8 bases align to TRBD1. The sequences come from peripheral blood, collected 60 days after TCRalphabeta/CD19-depleted stem cell transplant. The TCR was taken from a child under two years old who had a stem cell transplant for acute myeloid leukemia, so the T cells may come from the graft donor. For the CDR3, the DNA is TGTGCCAGCAGCTTAGAGGGCAGGGGGCCTCGGTATGGCTACACCTTC. This encodes CASSLEGRGPRYGYTF. Full variable domain (remainder filled in from reference TRBV7-2 and TRBJ1-2): GAGVSQSPSNKVTEKGKDVELRCDPISGHTALYWYRQSLGQGLEFLIYFQGNSAPDKSGLPSDRFSAERTGGSVSTLTIQRTQQEDSAVYLCASSLEGRGPRYGYTFGSGTRLTVV.